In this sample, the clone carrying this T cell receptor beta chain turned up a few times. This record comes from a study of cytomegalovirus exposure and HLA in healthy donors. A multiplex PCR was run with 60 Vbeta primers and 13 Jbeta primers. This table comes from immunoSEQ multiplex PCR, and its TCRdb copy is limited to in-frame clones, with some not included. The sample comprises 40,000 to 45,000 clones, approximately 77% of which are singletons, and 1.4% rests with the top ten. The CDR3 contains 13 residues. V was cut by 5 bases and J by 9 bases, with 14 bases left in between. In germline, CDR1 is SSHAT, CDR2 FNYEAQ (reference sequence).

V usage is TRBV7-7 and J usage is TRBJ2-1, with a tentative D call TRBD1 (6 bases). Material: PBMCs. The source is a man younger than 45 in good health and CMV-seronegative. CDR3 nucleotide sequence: TGTGCCAGCAGCCTCGGTCCAGGGGTTGAGCAGTTCTTC. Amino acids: CASSLGPGVEQFF.